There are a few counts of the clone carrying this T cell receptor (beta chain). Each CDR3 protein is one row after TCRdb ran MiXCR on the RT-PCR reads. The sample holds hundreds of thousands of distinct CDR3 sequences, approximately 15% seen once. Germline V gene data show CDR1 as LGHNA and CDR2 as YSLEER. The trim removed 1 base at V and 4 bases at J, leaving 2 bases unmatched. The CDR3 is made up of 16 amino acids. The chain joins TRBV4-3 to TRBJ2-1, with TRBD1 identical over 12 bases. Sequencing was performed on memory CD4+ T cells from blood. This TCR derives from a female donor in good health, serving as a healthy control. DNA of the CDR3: TGCGCCAGCAGCCAAGTGGGACAGGGGGCATACAATGAGCAGTTCTTC. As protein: CASSQVGQGAYNEQFF.